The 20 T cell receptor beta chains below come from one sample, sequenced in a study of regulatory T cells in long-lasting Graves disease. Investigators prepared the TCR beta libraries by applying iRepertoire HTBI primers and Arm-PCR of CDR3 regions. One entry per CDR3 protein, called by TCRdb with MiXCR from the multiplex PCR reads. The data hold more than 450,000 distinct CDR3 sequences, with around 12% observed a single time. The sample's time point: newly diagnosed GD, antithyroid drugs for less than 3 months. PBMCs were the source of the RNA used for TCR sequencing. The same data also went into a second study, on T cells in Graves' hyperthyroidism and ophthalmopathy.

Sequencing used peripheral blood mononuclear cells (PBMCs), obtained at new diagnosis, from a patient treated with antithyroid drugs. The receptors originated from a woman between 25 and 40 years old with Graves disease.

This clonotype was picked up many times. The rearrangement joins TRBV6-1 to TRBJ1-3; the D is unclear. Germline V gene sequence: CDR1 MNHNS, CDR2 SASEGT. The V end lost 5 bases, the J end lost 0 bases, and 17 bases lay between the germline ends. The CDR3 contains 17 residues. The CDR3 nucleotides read TGTGCCAGCAGTAGTACGGGCCTTGAGCGCTCTGGAAACACCATATATTTT. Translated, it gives CASSSTGLERSGNTIYF.

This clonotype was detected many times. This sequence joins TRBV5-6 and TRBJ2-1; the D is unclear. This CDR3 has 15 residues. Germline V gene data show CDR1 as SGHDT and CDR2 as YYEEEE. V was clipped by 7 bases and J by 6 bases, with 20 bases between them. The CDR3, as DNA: TGTGCCAGCCCACTGAGTTGGGGAACGCTCAATGAGCAGTTCTTC. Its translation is CASPLSWGTLNEQFF. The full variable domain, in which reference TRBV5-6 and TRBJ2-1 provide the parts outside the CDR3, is DAGVTQSPTHLIKTRGQQVTLRCSPKSGHDTVSWYQQALGQGPQFIFQYYEEEERQRGNFPDRFSGHQFPNYSSELNVNALLLGDSALYLCASPLSWGTLNEQFFGPGTRLTVL.

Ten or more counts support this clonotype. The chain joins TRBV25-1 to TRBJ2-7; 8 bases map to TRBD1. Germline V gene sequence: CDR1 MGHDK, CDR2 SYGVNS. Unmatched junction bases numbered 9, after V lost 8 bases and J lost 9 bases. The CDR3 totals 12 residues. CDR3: CASGEQGVVQYF. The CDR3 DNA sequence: TGTGCCAGCGGGGAACAGGGGGTAGTGCAGTACTTC.

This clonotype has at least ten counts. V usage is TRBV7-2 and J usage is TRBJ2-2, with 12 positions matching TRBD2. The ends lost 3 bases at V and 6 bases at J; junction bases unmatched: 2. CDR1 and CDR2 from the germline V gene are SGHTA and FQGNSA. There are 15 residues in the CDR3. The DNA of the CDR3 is TGTGCCAGCAGCTTGACTAGCGGGAGCCCCGGGGAGCTGTTTTTT. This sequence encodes CASSLTSGSPGELFF.

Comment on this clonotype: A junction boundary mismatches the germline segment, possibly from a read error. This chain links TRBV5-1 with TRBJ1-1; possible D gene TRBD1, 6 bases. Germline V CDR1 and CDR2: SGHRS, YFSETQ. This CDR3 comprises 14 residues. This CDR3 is CASSYLTGWPEAFF. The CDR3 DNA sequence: TGTGCCAGCAGCTACCTGACAGGCTGGCCTGAAGCTTTCTTT.

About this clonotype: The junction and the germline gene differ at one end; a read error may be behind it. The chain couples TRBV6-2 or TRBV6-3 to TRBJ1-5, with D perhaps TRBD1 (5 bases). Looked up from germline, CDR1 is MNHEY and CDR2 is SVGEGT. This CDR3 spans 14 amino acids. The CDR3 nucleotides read TGTACCAGCAATAGGCAGGGATACAATCAGCCCCAGCATTTT. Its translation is CTSNRQGYNQPQHF.

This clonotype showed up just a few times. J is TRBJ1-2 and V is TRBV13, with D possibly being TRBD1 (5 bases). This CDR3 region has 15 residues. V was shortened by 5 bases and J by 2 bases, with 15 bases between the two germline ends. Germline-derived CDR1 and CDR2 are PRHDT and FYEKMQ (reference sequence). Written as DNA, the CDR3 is TGTGCCAGCAGCGTCATTGGGACCGGCAACTATGGCTACACCTTC. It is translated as CASSVIGTGNYGYTF. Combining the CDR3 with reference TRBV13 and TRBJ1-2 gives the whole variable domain AAGVIQSPRHLIKEKRETATLKCYPIPRHDTVYWYQQGPGQDPQFLISFYEKMQSDKGSIPDRFSAQQFSDYHSELNMSSLELGDSALYFCASSVIGTGNYGYTFGSGTRLTVV.

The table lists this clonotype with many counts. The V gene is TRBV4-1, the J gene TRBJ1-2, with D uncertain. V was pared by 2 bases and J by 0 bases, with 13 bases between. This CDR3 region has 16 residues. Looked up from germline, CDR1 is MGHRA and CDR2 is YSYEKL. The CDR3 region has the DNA TGCGCCAGCAGCCAACCTTTAAAGGGTCCTAACTATGGCTACACCTTC. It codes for CASSQPLKGPNYGYTF.

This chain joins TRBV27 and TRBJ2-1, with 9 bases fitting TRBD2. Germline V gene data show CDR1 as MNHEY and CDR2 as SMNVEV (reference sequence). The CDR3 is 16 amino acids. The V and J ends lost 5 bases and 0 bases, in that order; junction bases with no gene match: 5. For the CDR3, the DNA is TGTGCCAGCAGTCAAAGACTAGCGGTCTCCTACAATGAGCAGTTCTTC. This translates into CASSQRLAVSYNEQFF.

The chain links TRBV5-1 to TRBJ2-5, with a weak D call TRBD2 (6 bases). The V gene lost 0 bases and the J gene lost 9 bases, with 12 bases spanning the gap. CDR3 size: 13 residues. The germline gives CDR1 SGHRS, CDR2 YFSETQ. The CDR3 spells CASSLGGEVAQYF. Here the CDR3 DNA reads TGCGCCAGCAGCTTGGGAGGGGAGGTTGCCCAGTACTTC.

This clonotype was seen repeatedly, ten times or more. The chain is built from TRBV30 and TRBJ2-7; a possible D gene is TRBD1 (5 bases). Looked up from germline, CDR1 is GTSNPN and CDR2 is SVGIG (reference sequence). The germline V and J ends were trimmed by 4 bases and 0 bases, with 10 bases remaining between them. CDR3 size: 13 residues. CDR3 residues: CAWNRGISYEQYF. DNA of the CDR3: TGTGCCTGGAATAGGGGAATCTCCTACGAGCAGTACTTC.

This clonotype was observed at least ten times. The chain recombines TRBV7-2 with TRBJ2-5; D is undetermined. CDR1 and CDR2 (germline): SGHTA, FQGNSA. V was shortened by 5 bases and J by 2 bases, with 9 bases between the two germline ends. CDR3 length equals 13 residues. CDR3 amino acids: CASSVNHQETQYF. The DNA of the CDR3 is TGTGCCAGCAGCGTTAACCATCAAGAGACCCAGTACTTC.

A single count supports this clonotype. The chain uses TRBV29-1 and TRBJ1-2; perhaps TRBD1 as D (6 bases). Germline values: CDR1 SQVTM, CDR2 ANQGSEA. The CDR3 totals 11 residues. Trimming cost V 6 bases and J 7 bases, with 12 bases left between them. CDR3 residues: CSVTGMGGYTF. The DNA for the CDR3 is TGCAGCGTAACAGGGATGGGTGGCTACACCTTC.

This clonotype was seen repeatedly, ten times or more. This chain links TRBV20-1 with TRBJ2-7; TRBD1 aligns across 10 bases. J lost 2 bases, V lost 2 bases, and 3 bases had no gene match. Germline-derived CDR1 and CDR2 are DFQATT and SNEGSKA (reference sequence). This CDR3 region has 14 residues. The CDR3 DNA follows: TGCAGTGCTAGAACCGGACAGGGGGCCTACGAGCAGTACTTC. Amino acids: CSARTGQGAYEQYF.

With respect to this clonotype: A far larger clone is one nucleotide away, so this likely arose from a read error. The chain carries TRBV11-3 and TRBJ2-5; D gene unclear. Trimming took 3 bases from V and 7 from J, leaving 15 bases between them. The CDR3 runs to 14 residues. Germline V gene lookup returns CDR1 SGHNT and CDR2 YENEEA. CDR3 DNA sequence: TGTGCCAGCAGCTTCGTGTACCTCCCAGGGACCCAGTACTTC. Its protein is CASSFVYLPGTQYF.

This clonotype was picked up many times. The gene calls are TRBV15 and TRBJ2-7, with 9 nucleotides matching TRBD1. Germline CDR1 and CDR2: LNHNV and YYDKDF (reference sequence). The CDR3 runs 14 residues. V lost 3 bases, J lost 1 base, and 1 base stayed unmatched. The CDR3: CATSRGQGSYEQYF. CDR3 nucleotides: TGTGCCACCAGCAGGGGACAGGGATCCTACGAGCAGTACTTC.

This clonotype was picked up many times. CDR3 sequence: CATSDPGTSGKDTQYF. CDR3 bases: TGTGCCACCAGTGATCCTGGGACTAGCGGGAAAGATACGCAGTATTTT. This chain joins TRBV24-1 and TRBJ2-3; 13 nucleotides match TRBD2. J lost 5 bases, V lost 3 bases, and 4 bases had no gene match. This CDR3 contains 16 residues. Looked up from germline, CDR1 is KGHDR and CDR2 is SFDVKD.

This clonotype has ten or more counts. The chain's CDR3 is CSAGGSGRGNNEQFF. Written as DNA, the CDR3 is TGCAGTGCTGGGGGGAGCGGCCGAGGGAACAATGAGCAGTTCTTC. The chain uses TRBV20-1 and TRBJ2-1, with D tentatively TRBD2 (6 bases). With 5 bases removed from V and 5 bases from J, the gap between germline ends came to 19 bases. The CDR3 runs 15 residues. The germline gives CDR1 DFQATT, CDR2 SNEGSKA (reference sequence).

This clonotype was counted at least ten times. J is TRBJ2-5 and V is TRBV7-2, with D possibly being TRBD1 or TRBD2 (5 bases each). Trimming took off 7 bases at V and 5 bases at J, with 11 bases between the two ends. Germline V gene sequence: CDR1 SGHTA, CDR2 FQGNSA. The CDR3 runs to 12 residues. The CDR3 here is CASTLGEETQYF. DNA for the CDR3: TGTGCCAGCACTTTGGGGGAGGAGACCCAGTACTTC.

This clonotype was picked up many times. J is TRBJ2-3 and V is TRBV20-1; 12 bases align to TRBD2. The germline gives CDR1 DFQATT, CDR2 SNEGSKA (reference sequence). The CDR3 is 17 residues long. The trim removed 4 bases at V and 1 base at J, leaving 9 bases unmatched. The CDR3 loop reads CSATRLAGDDGTDTQYF. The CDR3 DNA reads TGCAGTGCTACTCGACTAGCGGGAGACGATGGCACAGATACGCAGTATTTT.